The entry that follows covers one T cell receptor beta chain sequence. Its antigen is currently unknown. The sample belongs to a study of long-term antiretroviral therapy in people with HIV. General observations from the study: Blood draws took place between about 2004 and 2018 and possibly involved older ART regimens.

V lost 1 base and J 0 bases, leaving 6 bases between the germline ends. Germline loops: CDR1 SGHRS, CDR2 YFSETQ. The CDR3 runs 14 residues. With survey level as its setting, the immunoSEQ assay was v3.0. The table came from immunoSEQ multiplex PCR; TCRdb's copy has only in-frame clones and leaves some out. The profile shows about 18,000 clones, 78% of them singletons. This sequence was found in a woman between 40 and 55 years old with HIV. J is TRBJ2-3 and V is TRBV5-1; D remains unclear. The sequencing here drew on unsorted PBMCs, taken at the start of antiretroviral therapy, before treatment. CDR3 loop: CASSLQFSTDTQYF. CDR3 nucleotides: TGCGCCAGCAGCTTGCAGTTTAGCACAGATACGCAGTATTTT.